This T cell receptor (beta chain) was sequenced during a study of naive and memory T cell subsets. General observations from the study: Especially in CD8 cells, naive repertoires contained a few larger clonotypes, possibly CD45RA-re-expressing memory cells. Naive and memory subsets had different power law exponents for TCR abundance. Over 85% of naive TCR sequences appeared only once, unlike memory subsets.

From the second PCR step, alpha and beta chains were amplified apart. Overnight CMV lysate stimulation of fresh PBMCs defined donor CMV status by CD4+ IFNgamma. Germline V gives CDR1 MNHEY, CDR2 SVGAGI. The V segment lost 7 bases and the J segment 3 bases; nucleotides outside the gene matches: 5. CDR3 size: 13 residues. There are many counts of this clonotype. Its antigen remains unidentified. Both TRBC1 and TRBC2 were covered by a beta constant-region primer of two equimolar oligonucleotides. Nested alpha and beta constant-region primers with the SP2 primer drove four PCR rounds on ligated cDNA. TCRdb reprocessed the UMI-ligation and nested PCR reads with MiXCR, giving one entry per CDR3 protein. The data hold 130,000 to 150,000 distinct CDR3 sequences, with approximately 22% observed a single time.

Input material: naive CD4+ T cells from blood. The genes are TRBV6-5 and TRBJ2-7; 8 positions match TRBD1. The sequence derives from a human donor in good health. In DNA form, the CDR3 reads TGTGCCAGCACCGACGGACAGGGCTACGAGCAGTACTTC. Its translation: CASTDGQGYEQYF.